This TCR beta chain was sequenced in a study of blood T cell repertoires in COVID-19. At the level of the study: Specimens from acute and convalescent COVID-19 originated in the United States, Italy and Spain. PBMCs, B-cell-depleted T cells, or T cells provided the cDNA or gDNA that made up the material.

This clone was seen more than once but under ten times. The table came from immunoSEQ multiplex PCR; TCRdb's copy has only in-frame clones and leaves some out. There are more than 80,000 clones in the sample; more than 60% occur only once, and around 19% lies in the top ten. This receptor was obtained from an elderly woman with active or convalescent COVID-19. The sample comprised peripheral blood.

The CDR3 loop reads CASRAAGELNEQFF. The CDR3 DNA reads TGCGCCAGCAGAGCAGCGGGGGAGCTCAATGAGCAGTTCTTC. The rearrangement links TRBV5-1 to TRBJ2-1; TRBD2 matches at 8 bases. The CDR3 loop spans 14 amino acids. Trimming removed 5 bases from V and 6 bases from J; junction bases left unmatched: 7. The germline gives CDR1 SGHRS, CDR2 YFSETQ.